The 15 T cell receptor beta chains given below trace back to one sample, sequenced in a study of blood T cells in healthy people across ages. The use of a sample-barcoded 5' primer and a J-beta primer mix characterized a second PCR of about 6 to 11 cycles. TCRdb called the 5' RACE reads again in MiXCR, with one record for every CDR3 protein. This sample has 650,000 to 1,000,000 distinct CDR3 sequences, with around 34% found just once. The sequencing input was blood. The receptors come from a man between 18 and 35 years old in good health.

This chain uses TRBV10-3 with TRBJ2-1; TRBD2 aligns across 10 bases. This CDR3 spans 16 amino acids. V dropped 9 bases and J dropped 6; count of bases not matched to a gene: 14. Germline V gives CDR1 ENHRY, CDR2 SYGVKD. Here the CDR3 DNA reads TGTGCCATAAAGGGAGGAAGCGGGGGGGGATTCAATGAGCAGTTCTTC. Translated, it gives CAIKGGSGGGFNEQFF.

This clonotype has a handful of counts. V is TRBV20-1 and J is TRBJ1-1, with 10 bases that match TRBD1. Germline V gene data show CDR1 as DFQATT and CDR2 as SNEGSKA (reference sequence). The CDR3 has 19 amino acids. J lost 7 bases, V lost 2 bases, and 22 bases had no gene match. CDR3 loop: CSARPPGYGTGVIRNEAFF. The CDR3 bases are TGCAGTGCTAGACCCCCAGGGTACGGGACAGGGGTTATAAGGAATGAAGCTTTCTTT.

As to this clonotype: Lacking the conserved final phenylalanine or tryptophan, this CDR3 likely reflects a read error. The CDR3 DNA sequence: TGTGCCAGTTCTGGACAGGGGTTCTCCTACGAGCAGTACTAC. This gives the protein CASSGQGFSYEQYY. This rearrangement joins TRBV2 to TRBJ2-7; 9 bases map to TRBD1. After removal of 9 bases from V and 0 bases from J, the junction contained 6 bases not matched to a gene. The germline V gene encodes CDR1 SNHLY and CDR2 FYNNEI. The CDR3 runs to 14 residues.

The V and J genes are TRBV29-1 and TRBJ1-5; D remains unclear. CDR1 is SQVTM, CDR2 ANQGSEA, per germline. Trimming took 7 bases from V and 3 from J, leaving 13 bases between them. The CDR3 contains 13 residues. The CDR3 coding sequence is TGCAGCGCTGCGGAGAATATCAATCAGCCCCAGCATTTT. Amino acid sequence: CSAAENINQPQHF.

Concerning this clonotype itself: One end of the junction varies from germline; a read error may be responsible. The chain employs TRBV29-1 and TRBJ1-1; 7 nucleotides agree with TRBD1. The CDR3 is 13 residues long. The V gene's germline CDR1 is SQVTM and CDR2 ANQGSEA. The CDR3 region is CSVGYRGDTGAFF. For the CDR3, the DNA is TGCAGCGTTGGCTACAGGGGAGACACTGGAGCTTTCTTT.

This clonotype occurred a few times. With a much larger clone just one base away, this may be a read error. The chain recombines TRBV7-9 with TRBJ2-5, with no clear D. The CDR3 runs 11 residues. V was cut by 5 bases and J by 5 bases, with 6 bases left in between. CDR1 and CDR2 from the germline V gene are SEHNR and FQNEAQ (reference sequence). The CDR3, as DNA: TGTGCCAGCAGCATAACGGAGACCCAGTACTTC. Protein product: CASSITETQYF.

This clonotype was seen at least ten times. The chain has TRBV20-1 and TRBJ2-3, with D possibly matching TRBD1 (6 bases). This CDR3 is built from 13 residues. V was pared by 3 bases and J by 2 bases, with 9 bases between. Germline V CDR1 and CDR2: DFQATT, SNEGSKA (reference sequence). CDR3 coding DNA: TGCAGTGCTAGGTGGGGGCTCACAGATACGCAGTATTTT. Its translation: CSARWGLTDTQYF.

This chain uses TRBV25-1 with TRBJ1-2; no reliable D call. The CDR3 spans 12 residues. Germline V gene sequence: CDR1 MGHDK, CDR2 SYGVNS. V was cut by 4 bases and J by 8 bases, with 11 bases left in between. In nucleotides, the CDR3 is TGTGCCAGCAGTGTCGACCCGAGCGGCTACACCTTC. Amino acids: CASSVDPSGYTF.

V and J are TRBV15 and TRBJ1-2; D not certain. The CDR3 totals 15 residues. Trimming pared 0 bases from V and 4 bases from J, leaving 12 bases between. Germline assignment: CDR1 LNHNV and CDR2 YYDKDF (reference sequence). The DNA of the CDR3 is TGTGCCACCAGCAGAGATGCCACGACGTTCTATGGCTACACCTTC. Amino acids: CATSRDATTFYGYTF.

This clonotype appeared a few times. A much larger clone sits a single nucleotide away, making a read error possible. This chain connects TRBV7-9 to TRBJ2-7; D possibly corresponds to TRBD2 (5 bases). Germline CDR1 reads SEHNR; CDR2 reads FQNEAQ (reference sequence). The length of the CDR3 is 12 residues. V dropped 6 bases and J dropped 7 bases, with 13 bases sitting between them. DNA for the CDR3: TGTGCCAGCAGGGAACTAGACAATGAGCAGTACTTC. Translation gives CASRELDNEQYF.

This clonotype was detected ten times or more. The genes are TRBV9 and TRBJ2-7, with D tentatively TRBD2 (5 bases). The germline V gene has CDR1 SGDLS and CDR2 YYNGEE. The CDR3 runs 16 residues. The germline V and J ends were trimmed by 1 base and 2 bases, with 16 bases remaining between them. Written as DNA, the CDR3 is TGTGCCAGCAGCGTATCATCCGTGAGCGGAACCTACGAGCAGTACTTC. Amino acid sequence: CASSVSSVSGTYEQYF.

This clonotype was observed once. A read error may explain this, as a much larger clone is one base away. The rearrangement uses TRBV12-3 or TRBV12-4 and TRBJ2-1; possibly TRBD1 for D (6 bases). The CDR3 is 15 amino acids. V lost 6 bases to trimming and J lost 6 bases, with 18 bases between them. Here the CDR3 reads CASSLPGHRCNEQFF. CDR3 nucleotides: TGTGCCAGCAGCCTACCGGGACATCGATGCAATGAGCAGTTCTTC.

The CDR3 region is CASSSDVTNSPLHF. CDR3 DNA: TGCGCCAGCAGCTCGGACGTTACTAATTCACCCCTCCACTTT. The gene calls are TRBV5-1 and TRBJ1-6; D uncertain. This CDR3 region has 14 residues. Germline V gives CDR1 SGHRS, CDR2 YFSETQ. The V and J ends lost 3 bases and 6 bases respectively, with 10 bases between them. Drawing the rest from reference TRBV5-1 and TRBJ1-6, the complete variable domain is KAGVTQTPRYLIKTRGQQVTLSCSPISGHRSVSWYQQTPGQGLQFLFEYFSETQRNKGNFPGRFSGRQFSNSRSEMNVSTLELGDSALYLCASSSDVTNSPLHFGNGTRLTVT.

This clonotype was found a few times. The chain links TRBV4-2 to TRBJ1-4; D is unresolved. Germline V gives CDR1 LGHNA, CDR2 YNFKEQ. V dropped 0 bases and J dropped 5 bases, with 13 bases sitting between them. The CDR3 is 16 residues long. For the CDR3, the DNA is TGTGCCAGCAGCCAAGAAAGGACGGATTCCAATGAAAAACTGTTTTTT. It specifies CASSQERTDSNEKLFF.

Concerning this clonotype: A much more abundant neighbour one base away suggests this may be a read error. The chain couples TRBV20-1 to TRBJ2-1; TRBD1 is a possible D gene (5 bases). V shed 2 bases and J shed 7 bases, with 15 bases lying between them. This CDR3 has 14 residues. Germline V gives CDR1 DFQATT, CDR2 SNEGSKA (reference sequence). In DNA form, the CDR3 reads TGCAGTGCTAGACAGGGATCGAAGTGTAATGAGCAGTTCTTC. Its translation is CSARQGSKCNEQFF.